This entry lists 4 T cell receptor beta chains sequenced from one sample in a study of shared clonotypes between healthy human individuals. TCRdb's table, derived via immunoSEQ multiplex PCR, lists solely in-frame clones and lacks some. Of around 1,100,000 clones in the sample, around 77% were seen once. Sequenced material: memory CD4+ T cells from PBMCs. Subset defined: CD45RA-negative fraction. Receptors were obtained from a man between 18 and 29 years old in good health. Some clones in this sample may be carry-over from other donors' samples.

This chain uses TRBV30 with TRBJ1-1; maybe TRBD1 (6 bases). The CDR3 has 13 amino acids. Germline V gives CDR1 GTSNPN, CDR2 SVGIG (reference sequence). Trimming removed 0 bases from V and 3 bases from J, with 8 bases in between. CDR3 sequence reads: CAWSVQGYTEAFF. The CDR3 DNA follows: TGTGCCTGGAGTGTACAGGGCTACACTGAAGCTTTCTTT.

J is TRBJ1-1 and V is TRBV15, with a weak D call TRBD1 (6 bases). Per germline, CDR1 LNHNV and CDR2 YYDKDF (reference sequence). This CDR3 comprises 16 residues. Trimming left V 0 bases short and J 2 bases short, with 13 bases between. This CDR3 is CATSREQGPYNTEAFF. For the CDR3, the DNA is TGTGCCACCAGCAGAGAGCAGGGGCCCTATAACACTGAAGCTTTCTTT. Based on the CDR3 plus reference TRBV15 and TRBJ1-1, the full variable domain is DAMVIQNPRYQVTQFGKPVTLSCSQTLNHNVMYWYQQKSSQAPKLLFHYYDKDFNNEADTPDNFQSRRPNTSFCFLDIRSPGLGDTAMYLCATSREQGPYNTEAFFGQGTRLTVV.

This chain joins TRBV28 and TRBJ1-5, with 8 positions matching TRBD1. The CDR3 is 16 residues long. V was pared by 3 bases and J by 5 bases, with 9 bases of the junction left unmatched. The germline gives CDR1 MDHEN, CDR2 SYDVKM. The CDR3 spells CASSLKRQGAHQPQHF. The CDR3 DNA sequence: TGTGCCAGCAGTTTGAAACGCCAGGGGGCTCATCAGCCCCAGCATTTT.

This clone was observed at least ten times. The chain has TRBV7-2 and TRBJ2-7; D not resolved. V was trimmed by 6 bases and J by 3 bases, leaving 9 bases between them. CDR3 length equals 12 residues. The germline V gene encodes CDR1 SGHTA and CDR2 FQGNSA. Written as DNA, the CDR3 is TGTGCCAGCAGTTACGGAAACTACGAGCAGTACTTC. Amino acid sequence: CASSYGNYEQYF.